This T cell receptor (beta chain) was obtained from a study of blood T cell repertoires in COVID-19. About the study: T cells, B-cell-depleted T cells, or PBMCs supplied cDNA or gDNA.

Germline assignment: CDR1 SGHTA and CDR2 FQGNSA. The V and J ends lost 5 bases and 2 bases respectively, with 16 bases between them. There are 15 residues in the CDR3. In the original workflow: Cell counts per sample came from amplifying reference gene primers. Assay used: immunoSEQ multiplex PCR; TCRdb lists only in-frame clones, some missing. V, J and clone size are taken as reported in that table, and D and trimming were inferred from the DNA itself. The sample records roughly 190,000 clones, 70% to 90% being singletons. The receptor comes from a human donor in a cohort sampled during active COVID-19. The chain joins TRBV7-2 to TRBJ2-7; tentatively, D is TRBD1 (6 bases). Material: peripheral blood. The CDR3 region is CASSPTQGSPYEQYF. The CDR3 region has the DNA TGTGCCAGCAGCCCTACTCAGGGGTCCCCCTACGAGCAGTACTTC. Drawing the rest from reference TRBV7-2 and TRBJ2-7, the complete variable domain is GAGVSQSPSNKVTEKGKDVELRCDPISGHTALYWYRQSLGQGLEFLIYFQGNSAPDKSGLPSDRFSAERTGGSVSTLTIQRTQQEDSAVYLCASSPTQGSPYEQYFGPGTRLTVT.